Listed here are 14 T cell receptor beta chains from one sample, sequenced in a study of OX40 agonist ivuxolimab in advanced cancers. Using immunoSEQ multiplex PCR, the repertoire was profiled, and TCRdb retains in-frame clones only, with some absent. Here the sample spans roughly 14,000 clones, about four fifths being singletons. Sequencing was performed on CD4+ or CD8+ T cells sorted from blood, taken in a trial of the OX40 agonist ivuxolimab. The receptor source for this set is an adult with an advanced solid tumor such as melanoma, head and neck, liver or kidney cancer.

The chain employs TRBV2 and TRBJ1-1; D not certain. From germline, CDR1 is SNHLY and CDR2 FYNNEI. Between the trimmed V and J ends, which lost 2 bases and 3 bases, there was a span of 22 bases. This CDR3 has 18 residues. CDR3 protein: CASSESAGWSPMDTEAFF. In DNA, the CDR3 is TGTGCCAGCAGTGAATCAGCGGGCTGGTCGCCGATGGACACTGAAGCTTTCTTT.

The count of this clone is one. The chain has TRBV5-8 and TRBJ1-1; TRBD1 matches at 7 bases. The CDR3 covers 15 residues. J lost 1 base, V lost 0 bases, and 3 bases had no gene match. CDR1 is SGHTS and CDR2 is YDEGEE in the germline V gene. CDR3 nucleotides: TGTGCCAGCAGCTTGGAGAGGGGGCAGAACACTGAAGCTTTCTTT. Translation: CASSLERGQNTEAFF.

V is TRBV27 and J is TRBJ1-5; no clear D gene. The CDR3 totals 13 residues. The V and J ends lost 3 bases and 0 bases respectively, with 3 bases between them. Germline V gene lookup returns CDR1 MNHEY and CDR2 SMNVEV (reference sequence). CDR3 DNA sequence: TGTGCCAGCAGTTTCTATAGCAATCAGCCCCAGCATTTT. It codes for CASSFYSNQPQHF.

This chain's CDR3 is CASSIGTEAFF. The CDR3 DNA follows: TGTGCCAGTAGTATTGGCACTGAAGCTTTCTTT. The J gene is TRBJ1-1, the V gene TRBV19; D is ambiguous. The V gene lost 3 bases and the J gene lost 4 bases, with 3 bases spanning the gap. The CDR3 covers 11 residues. CDR1 and CDR2 from the germline V gene are LNHDA and SQIVND (reference sequence).

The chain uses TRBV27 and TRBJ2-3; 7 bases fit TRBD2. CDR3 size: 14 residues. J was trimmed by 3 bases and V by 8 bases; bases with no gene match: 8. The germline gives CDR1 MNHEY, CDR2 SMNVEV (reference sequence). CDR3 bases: TGTGCCAGCTCCCCGGGGGAGGGGACAGATACGCAGTATTTT. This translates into CASSPGEGTDTQYF.

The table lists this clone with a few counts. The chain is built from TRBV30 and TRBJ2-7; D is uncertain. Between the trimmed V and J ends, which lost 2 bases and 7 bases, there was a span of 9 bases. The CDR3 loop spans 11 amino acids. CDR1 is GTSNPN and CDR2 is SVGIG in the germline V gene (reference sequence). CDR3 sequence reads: CAWSTQREQYF. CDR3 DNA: TGTGCCTGGAGTACCCAGAGGGAGCAGTACTTC. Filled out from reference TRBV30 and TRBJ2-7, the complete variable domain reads SQTIHQWPATLVQPVGSPLSLECTVEGTSNPNLYWYRQAAGRGLQLLFYSVGIGQISSEVPQNLSASRPQDRQFILSSKKLLLSDSGFYLCAWSTQREQYFGPGTRLTVT.

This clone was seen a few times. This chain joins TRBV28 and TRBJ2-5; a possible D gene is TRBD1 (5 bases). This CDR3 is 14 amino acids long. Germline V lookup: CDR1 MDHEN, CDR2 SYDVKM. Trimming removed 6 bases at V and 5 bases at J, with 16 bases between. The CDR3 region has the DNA TGTGCCAGCAGGGACATGGACGATCGCGAGACCCAGTACTTC. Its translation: CASRDMDDRETQYF.

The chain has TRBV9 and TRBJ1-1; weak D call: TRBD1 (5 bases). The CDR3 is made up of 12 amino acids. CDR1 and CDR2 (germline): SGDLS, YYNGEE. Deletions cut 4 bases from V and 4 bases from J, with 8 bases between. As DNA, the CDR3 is TGTGCCAGCAGCTCCGGGGGCACTGAAGCTTTCTTT. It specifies CASSSGGTEAFF.

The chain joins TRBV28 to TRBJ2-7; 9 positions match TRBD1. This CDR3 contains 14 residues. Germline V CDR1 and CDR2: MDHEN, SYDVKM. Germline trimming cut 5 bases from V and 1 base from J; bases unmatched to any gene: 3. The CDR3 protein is CASSIGTGSYEQYF. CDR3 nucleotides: TGTGCCAGCAGTATAGGGACAGGGTCCTACGAGCAGTACTTC. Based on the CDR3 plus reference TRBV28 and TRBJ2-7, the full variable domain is DVKVTQSSRYLVKRTGEKVFLECVQDMDHENMFWYRQDPGLGLRLIYFSYDVKMKEKGDIPEGYSVSREKKERFSLILESASTNQTSMYLCASSIGTGSYEQYFGPGTRLTVT.

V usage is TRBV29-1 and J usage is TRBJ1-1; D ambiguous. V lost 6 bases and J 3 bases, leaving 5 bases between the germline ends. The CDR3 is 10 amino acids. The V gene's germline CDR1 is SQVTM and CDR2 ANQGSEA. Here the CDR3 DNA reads TGCAGCGTCGTTTACACTGAAGCTTTCTTT. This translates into CSVVYTEAFF.

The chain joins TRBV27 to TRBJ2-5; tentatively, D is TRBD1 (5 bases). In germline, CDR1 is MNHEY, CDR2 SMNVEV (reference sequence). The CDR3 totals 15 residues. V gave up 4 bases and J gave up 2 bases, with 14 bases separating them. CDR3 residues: CASSSSPGRQETQYF. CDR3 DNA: TGTGCCAGCAGTTCCTCGCCAGGGCGTCAAGAGACCCAGTACTTC.

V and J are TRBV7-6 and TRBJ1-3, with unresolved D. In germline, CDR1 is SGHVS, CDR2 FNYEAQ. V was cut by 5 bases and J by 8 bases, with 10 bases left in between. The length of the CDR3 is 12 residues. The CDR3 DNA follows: TGTGCCAGCAGCCCAGTTACAGACACCATATATTTT. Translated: CASSPVTDTIYF.

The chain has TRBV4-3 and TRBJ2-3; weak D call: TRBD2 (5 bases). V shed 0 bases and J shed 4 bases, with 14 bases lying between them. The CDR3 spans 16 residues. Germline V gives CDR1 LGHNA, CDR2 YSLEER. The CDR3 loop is CASSQDPDSSSDTQYF. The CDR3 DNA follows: TGCGCCAGCAGCCAAGATCCGGACTCAAGTTCAGATACGCAGTATTTT.

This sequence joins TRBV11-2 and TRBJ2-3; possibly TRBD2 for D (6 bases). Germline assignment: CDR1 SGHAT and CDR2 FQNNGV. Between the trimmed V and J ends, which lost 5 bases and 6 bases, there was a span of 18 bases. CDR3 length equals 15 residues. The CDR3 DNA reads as TGTGCCAGCAGCCCTGAGGCCGAAAGCGGGGATACGCAGTATTTT. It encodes CASSPEAESGDTQYF.